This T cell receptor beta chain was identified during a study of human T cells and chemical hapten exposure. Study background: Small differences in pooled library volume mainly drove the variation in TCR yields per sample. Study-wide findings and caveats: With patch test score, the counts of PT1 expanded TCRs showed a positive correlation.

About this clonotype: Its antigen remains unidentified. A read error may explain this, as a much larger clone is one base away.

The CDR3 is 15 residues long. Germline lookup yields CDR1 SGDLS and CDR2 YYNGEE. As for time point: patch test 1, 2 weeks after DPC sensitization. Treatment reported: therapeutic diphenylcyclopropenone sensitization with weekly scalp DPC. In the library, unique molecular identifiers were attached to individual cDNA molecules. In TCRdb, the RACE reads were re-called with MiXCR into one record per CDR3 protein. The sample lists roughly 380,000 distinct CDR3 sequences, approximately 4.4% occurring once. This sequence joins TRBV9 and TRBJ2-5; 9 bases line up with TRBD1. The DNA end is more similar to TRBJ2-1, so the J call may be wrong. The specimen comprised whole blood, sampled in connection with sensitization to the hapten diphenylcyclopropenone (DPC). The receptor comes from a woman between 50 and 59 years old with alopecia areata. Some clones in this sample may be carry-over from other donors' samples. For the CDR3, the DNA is TGTGCCAGCAGCGTGTGGACAGGGGATAGCGAGACCCAGTTCTTC. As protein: CASSVWTGDSETQFF.